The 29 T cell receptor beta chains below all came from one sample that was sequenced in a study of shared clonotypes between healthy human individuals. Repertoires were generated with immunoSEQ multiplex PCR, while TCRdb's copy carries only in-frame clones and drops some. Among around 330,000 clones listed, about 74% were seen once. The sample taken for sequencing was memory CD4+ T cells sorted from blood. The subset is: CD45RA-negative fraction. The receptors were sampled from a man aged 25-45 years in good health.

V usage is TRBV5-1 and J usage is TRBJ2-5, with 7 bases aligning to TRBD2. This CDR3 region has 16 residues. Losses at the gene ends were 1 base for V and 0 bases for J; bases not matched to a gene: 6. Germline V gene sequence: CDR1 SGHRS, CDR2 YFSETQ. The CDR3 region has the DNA TGCGCCAGCAGCTTGTGGGGGGGAGTGGACCAAGAGACCCAGTACTTC. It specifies CASSLWGGVDQETQYF.

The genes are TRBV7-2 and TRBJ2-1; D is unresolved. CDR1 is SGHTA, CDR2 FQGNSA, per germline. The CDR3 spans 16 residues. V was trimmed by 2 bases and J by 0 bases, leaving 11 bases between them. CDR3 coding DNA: TGTGCCAGCAGCTTACTTCCAGCAAGCTCCTACAATGAGCAGTTCTTC. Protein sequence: CASSLLPASSYNEQFF.

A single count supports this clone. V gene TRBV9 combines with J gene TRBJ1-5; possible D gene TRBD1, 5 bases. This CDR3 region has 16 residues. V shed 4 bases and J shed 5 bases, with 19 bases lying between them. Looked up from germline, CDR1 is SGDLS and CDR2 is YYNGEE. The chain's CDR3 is CASSLRALGVHQPQHF. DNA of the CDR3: TGTGCCAGCAGCCTTCGCGCACTGGGGGTACATCAGCCCCAGCATTTT.

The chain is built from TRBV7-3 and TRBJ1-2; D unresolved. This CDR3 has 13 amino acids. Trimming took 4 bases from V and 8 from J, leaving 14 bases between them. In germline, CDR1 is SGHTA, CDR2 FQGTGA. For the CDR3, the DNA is TGTGCCAGCAGCTCTCATGGTTCGGGAGGCTACACCTTC. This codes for CASSSHGSGGYTF. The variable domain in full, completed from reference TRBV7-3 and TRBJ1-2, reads GAGVSQTPSNKVTEKGKYVELRCDPISGHTALYWYRQSLGQGPEFLIYFQGTGAADDSGLPNDRFFAVRPEGSVSTLKIQRTERGDSAVYLCASSSHGSGGYTFGSGTRLTVV.

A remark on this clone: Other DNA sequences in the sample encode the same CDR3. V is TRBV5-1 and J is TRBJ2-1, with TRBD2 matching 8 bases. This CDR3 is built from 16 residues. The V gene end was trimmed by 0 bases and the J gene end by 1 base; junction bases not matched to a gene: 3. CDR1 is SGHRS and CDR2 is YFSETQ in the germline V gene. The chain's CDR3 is CASSLVAGRSYNEQFF. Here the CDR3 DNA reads TGCGCCAGCAGCTTGGTAGCGGGAAGATCCTACAATGAGCAGTTCTTC.

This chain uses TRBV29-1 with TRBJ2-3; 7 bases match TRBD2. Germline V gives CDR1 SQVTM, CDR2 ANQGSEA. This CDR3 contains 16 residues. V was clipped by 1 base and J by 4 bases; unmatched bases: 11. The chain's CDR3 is CSVEGGKAGIPDTQYF. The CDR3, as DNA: TGCAGCGTTGAAGGGGGGAAAGCGGGAATCCCAGATACGCAGTATTTT.

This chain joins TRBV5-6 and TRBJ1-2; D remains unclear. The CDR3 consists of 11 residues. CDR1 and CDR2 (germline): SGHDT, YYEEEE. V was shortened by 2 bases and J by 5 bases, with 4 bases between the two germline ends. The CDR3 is CASSFLYGYTF. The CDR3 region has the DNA TGTGCCAGCAGCTTCCTATATGGCTACACCTTC. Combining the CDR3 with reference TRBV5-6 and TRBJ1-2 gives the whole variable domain DAGVTQSPTHLIKTRGQQVTLRCSPKSGHDTVSWYQQALGQGPQFIFQYYEEEERQRGNFPDRFSGHQFPNYSSELNVNALLLGDSALYLCASSFLYGYTFGSGTRLTVV.

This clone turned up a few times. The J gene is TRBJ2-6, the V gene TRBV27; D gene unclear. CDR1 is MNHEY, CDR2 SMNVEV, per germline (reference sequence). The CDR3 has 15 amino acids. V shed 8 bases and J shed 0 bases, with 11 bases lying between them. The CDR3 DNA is TGTGCCAGCCTCGGTTTCGGCTCTGGGGCCAACGTCCTGACTTTC. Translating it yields CASLGFGSGANVLTF.

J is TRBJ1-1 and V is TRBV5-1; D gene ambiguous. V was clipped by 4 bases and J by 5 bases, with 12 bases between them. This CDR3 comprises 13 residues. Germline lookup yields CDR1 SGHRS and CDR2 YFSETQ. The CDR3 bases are TGCGCCAGCAGCCAGGAGACGGGGACTGAAGCTTTCTTT. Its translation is CASSQETGTEAFF.

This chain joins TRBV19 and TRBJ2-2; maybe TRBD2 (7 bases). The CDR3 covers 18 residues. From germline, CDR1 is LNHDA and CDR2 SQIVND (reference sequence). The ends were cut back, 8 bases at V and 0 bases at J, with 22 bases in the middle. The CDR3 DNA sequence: TGTGCCAGTCACTTCCCGGGGGGCCTGGCCCCGAACACCGGGGAGCTGTTTTTT. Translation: CASHFPGGLAPNTGELFF.

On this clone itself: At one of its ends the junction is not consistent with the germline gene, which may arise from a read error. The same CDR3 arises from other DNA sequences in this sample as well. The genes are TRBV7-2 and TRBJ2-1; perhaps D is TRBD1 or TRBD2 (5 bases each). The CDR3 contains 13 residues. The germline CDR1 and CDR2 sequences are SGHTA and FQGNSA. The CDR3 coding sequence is TGTGCCAGCAGCTTGGAGGTCCAGGGTGAGCAATTCTTC. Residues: CASSLEVQGEQFF.

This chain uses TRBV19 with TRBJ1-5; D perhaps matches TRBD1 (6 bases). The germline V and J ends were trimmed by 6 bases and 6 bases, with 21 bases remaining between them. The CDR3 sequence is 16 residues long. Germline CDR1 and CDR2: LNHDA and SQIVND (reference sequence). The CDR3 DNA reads TGTGCCAGTAGAATATCGGAGGGGGGCAGGGTTCAGCCCCAGCATTTT. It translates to CASRISEGGRVQPQHF.

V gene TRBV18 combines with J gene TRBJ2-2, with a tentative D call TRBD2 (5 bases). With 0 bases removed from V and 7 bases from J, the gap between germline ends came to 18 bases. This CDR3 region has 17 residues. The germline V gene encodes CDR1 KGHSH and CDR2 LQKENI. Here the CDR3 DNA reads TGTGCCAGCTCACCACCTCTTAAGACAATAACTAGCGGGGAGCTGTTTTTT. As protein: CASSPPLKTITSGELFF. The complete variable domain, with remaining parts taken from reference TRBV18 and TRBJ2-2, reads NAGVMQNPRHLVRRRGQEARLRCSPMKGHSHVYWYRQLPEEGLKFMVYLQKENIIDESGMPKERFSAEFPKEGPSILRIQQVVRGDSAAYFCASSPPLKTITSGELFFGEGSRLTVL.

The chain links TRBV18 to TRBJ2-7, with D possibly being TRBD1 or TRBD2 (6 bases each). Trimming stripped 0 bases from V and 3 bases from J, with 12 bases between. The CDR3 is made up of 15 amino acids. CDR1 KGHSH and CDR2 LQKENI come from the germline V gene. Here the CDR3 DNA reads TGTGCCAGCTCACCACCGGGGAAGGGGGGCTACGAGCAGTACTTC. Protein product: CASSPPGKGGYEQYF.

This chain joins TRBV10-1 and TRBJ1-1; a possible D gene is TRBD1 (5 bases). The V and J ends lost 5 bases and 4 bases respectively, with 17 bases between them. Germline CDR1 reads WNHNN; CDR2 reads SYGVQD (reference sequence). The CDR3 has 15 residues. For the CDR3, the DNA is TGCGCCAGCAGTTCCGGGGACCGGGTCGGCACTGAAGCTTTCTTT. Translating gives CASSSGDRVGTEAFF.

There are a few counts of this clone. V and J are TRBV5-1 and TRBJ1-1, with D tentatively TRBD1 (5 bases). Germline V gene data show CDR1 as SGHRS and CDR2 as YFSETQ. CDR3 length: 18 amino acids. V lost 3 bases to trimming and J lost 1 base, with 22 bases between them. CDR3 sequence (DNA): TGCGCCAGCAGCTCGAGAACAATTCGGGGACCTTCGAACACTGAAGCTTTCTTT. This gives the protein CASSSRTIRGPSNTEAFF.

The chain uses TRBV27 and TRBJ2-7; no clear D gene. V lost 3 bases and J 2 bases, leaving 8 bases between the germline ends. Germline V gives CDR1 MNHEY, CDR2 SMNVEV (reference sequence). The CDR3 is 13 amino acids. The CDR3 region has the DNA TGTGCCAGCAGTTTCGACATTGCCTACGAGCAGTACTTC. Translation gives CASSFDIAYEQYF.

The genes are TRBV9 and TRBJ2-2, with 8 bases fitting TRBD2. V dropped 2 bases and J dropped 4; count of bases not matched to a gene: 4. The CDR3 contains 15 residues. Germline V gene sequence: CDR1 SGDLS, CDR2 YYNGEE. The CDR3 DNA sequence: TGTGCCAGCAGCGTGGGACTAGGGAGCACCGGGGAGCTGTTTTTT. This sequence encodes CASSVGLGSTGELFF. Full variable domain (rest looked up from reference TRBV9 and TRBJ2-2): DSGVTQTPKHLITATGQRVTLRCSPRSGDLSVYWYQQSLDQGLQFLIQYYNGEERAKGNILERFSAQQFPDLHSELNLSSLELGDSALYFCASSVGLGSTGELFFGEGSRLTVL.

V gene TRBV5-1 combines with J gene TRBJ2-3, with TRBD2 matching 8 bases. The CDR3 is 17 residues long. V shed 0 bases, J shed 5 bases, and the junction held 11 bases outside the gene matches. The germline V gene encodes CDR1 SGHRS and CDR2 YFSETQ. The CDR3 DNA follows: TGCGCCAGCAGCTTGGGGACAACGGGAGGGCCGAAAGATACGCAGTATTTT. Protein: CASSLGTTGGPKDTQYF.

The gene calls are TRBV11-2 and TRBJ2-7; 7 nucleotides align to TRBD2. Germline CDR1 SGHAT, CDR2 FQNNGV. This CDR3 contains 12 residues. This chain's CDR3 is CAVGGRGYEQYF. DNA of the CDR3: TGTGCTGTTGGTGGGAGGGGCTACGAGCAGTACTTC. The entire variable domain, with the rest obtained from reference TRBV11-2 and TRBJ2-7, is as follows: EAGVAQSPRYKIIEKRQSVAFWCNPISGHATLYWYQQILGQGPKLLIQFQNNGVVDDSQLPKDRFSAERLKGVDSTLKIQPAKLEDSAVYLCAVGGRGYEQYFGPGTRLTVT.

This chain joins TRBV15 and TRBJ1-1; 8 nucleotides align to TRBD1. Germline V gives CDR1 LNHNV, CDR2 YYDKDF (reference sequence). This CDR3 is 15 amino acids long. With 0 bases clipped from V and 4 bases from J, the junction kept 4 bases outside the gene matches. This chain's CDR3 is CATSRDGQGSTEAFF. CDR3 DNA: TGTGCCACCAGCAGAGATGGACAGGGCAGCACTGAAGCTTTCTTT. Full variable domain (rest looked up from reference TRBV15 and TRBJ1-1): DAMVIQNPRYQVTQFGKPVTLSCSQTLNHNVMYWYQQKSSQAPKLLFHYYDKDFNNEADTPDNFQSRRPNTSFCFLDIRSPGLGDTAMYLCATSRDGQGSTEAFFGQGTRLTVV.

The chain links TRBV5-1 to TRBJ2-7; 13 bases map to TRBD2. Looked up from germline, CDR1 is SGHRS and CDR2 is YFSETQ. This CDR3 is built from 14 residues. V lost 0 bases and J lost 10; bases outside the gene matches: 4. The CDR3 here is CASSLDRLAGGQYF. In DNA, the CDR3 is TGCGCCAGCAGCTTGGACCGACTAGCGGGAGGCCAGTACTTC.

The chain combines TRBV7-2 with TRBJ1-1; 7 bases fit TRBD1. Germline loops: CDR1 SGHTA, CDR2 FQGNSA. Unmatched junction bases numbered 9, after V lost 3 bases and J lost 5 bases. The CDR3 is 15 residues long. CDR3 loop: CASSLSTGWGTEAFF. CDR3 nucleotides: TGTGCCAGCAGCTTGTCGACAGGGTGGGGGACTGAAGCTTTCTTT.

CDR3: CASSSLVGQAPLAKNIQYF. Written as DNA, the CDR3 is TGTGCCAGCAGCTCCCTAGTGGGGCAGGCCCCTTTAGCCAAAAACATTCAGTACTTC. This sequence joins TRBV11-2 and TRBJ2-4; D is perhaps TRBD1 (5 bases). The germline gives CDR1 SGHAT, CDR2 FQNNGV. The CDR3 is 19 amino acids. The V end was cut by 4 bases, the J end by 0 bases, with 22 bases between.

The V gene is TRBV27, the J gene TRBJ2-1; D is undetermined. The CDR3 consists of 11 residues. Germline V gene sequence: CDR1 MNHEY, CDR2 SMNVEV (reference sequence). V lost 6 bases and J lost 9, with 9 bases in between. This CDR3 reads CASRLRSEQFF. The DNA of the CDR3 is TGTGCCAGCAGACTAAGAAGTGAGCAGTTCTTC.

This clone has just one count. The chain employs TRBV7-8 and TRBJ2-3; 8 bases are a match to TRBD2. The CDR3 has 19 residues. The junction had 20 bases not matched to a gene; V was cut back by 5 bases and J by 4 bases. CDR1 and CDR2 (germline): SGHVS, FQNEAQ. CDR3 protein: CASSIPRGGRTLRADTQYF. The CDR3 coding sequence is TGTGCCAGCAGCATACCTAGAGGCGGGAGGACGCTAAGGGCAGATACGCAGTATTTT.

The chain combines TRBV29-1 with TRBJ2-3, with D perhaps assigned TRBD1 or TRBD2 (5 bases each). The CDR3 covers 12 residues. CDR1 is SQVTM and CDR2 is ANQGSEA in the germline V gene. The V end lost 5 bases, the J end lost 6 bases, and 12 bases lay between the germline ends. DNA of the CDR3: TGCAGCGTTAATAAAGAGGGGGATACGCAGTATTTT. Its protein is CSVNKEGDTQYF.

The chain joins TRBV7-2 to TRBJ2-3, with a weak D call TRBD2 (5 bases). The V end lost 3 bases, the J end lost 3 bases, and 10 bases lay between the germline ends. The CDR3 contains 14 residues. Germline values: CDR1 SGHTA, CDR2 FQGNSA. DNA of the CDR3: TGTGCCAGCAGCTTTAGCGCCGGTACAGATACGCAGTATTTT. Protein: CASSFSAGTDTQYF.

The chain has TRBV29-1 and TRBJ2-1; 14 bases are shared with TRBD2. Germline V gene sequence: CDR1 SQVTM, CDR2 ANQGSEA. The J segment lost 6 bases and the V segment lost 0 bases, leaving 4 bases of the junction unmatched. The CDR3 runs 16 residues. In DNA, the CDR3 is TGCAGCGTTGAAGATCGACTAGCGGGAGGGCCCAATGAGCAGTTCTTC. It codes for CSVEDRLAGGPNEQFF.